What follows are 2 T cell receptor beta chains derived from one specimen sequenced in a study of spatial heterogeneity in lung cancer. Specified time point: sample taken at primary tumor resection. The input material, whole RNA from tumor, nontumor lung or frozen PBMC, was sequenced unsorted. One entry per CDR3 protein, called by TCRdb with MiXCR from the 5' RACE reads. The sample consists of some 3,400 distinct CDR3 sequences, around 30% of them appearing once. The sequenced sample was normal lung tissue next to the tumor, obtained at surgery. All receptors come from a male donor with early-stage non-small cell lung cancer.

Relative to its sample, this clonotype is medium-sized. CDR3 loop: CASAGTGGNEKLFF. In nucleotides, the CDR3 is TGTGCCAGCGCCGGGACAGGGGGTAATGAAAAACTGTTTTTT. The V gene is TRBV28, the J gene TRBJ1-4; 11 nucleotides agree with TRBD1. There are 14 residues in the CDR3. With 8 bases clipped from V and 4 bases from J, the junction kept 3 bases outside the gene matches. Germline values: CDR1 MDHEN, CDR2 SYDVKM. Supplemented by reference TRBV28 and TRBJ1-4, the full variable domain reads DVKVTQSSRYLVKRTGEKVFLECVQDMDHENMFWYRQDPGLGLRLIYFSYDVKMKEKGDIPEGYSVSREKKERFSLILESASTNQTSMYLCASAGTGGNEKLFFGSGTQLSVL.

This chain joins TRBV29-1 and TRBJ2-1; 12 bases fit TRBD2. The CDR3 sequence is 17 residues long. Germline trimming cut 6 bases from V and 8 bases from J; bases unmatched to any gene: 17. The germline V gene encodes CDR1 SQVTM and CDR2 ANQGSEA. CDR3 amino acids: CSVPPGKTSGSMDEQFF. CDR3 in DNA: TGCAGCGTACCTCCCGGTAAGACTAGCGGGAGTATGGATGAGCAGTTCTTC.